Below, one T cell receptor (beta chain) is given with its context. This entry belongs to a study of blood T cell repertoires in COVID-19. In the study overall: T cells, B-cell-depleted T cells, or PBMCs provided the cDNA or gDNA that served as material.

Trimming cost V 7 bases and J 4 bases; bases outside gene matches: 4. CDR1 and CDR2 (germline): MNHEY, SMNVEV (reference sequence). The CDR3 extends over 13 amino acids. Using immunoSEQ multiplex PCR, the repertoire was profiled, and TCRdb retains in-frame clones only, with some absent. The sample consists of roughly 220,000 clones, almost 85% of them appearing once. Individuals drawn from 24 US areas were about 18 to 100 years old. Cohorts were based on clinical histories the participants reported. For recovered donors of Cohort 3, there were two negative PCRs, clearance, or symptom resolution. Input material: PBMCs or T cells enriched from blood (not recorded which). The V call is TRBV27, the J call TRBJ1-1, with 9 bases that match TRBD1. The source of this sequence is a middle-aged man who had recovered from COVID-19. This chain's CDR3 is CASKGTGSTEAFF. CDR3 nucleotide sequence: TGTGCCAGCAAGGGGACAGGGAGCACTGAAGCTTTCTTT.